This T cell receptor beta chain was identified in a study of cytomegalovirus exposure and HLA in healthy donors. Overall study results and limits: The authors listed 180 or so TCR beta chains as cytomegalovirus-associated.

Germline values: CDR1 MNHNS, CDR2 SASEGT. This CDR3 contains 13 residues. V was pared by 8 bases and J by 3 bases, with 5 bases of the junction left unmatched. The PCR had 60 Vbeta and 13 Jbeta primers. Sequenced by immunoSEQ multiplex PCR; TCRdb stores in-frame clones only, minus some. Found here are 150,000 or so clones, 65% to 85% of them singletons; the top ten hold roughly 5.9%. This clone was counted a few times. Its antigen is still unknown. This sample also contains other DNA sequences that code for the same CDR3. The V call is TRBV6-1, the J call TRBJ2-7, with TRBD1 identical over 9 bases. The TCR comes from a woman between 40 and 55 years old in good health and CMV-seropositive. The specimen sequenced was PBMCs. CDR3 coding DNA: TGTGCCAGCCGGGCGGGACAGGGCTACGAGCAGTACTTC. Translating gives CASRAGQGYEQYF.